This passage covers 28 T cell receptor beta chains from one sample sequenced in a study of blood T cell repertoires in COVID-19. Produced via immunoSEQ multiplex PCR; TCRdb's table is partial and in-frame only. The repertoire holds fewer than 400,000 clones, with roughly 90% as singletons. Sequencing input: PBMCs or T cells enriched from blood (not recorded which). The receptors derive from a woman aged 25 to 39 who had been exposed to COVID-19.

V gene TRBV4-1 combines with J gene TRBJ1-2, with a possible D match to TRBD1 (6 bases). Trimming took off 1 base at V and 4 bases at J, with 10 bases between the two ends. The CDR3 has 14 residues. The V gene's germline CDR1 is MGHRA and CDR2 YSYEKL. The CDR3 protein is CASSQGDTSYGYTF. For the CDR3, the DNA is TGCGCCAGCAGCCAAGGGGACACCAGCTATGGCTACACCTTC.

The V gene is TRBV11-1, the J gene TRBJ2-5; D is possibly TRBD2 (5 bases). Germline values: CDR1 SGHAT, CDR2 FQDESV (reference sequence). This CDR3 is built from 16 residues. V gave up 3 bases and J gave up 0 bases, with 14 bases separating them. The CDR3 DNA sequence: TGTGCCAGCAGCTTTGGTTTCGGGAACCACCAAGAGACCCAGTACTTC. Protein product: CASSFGFGNHQETQYF.

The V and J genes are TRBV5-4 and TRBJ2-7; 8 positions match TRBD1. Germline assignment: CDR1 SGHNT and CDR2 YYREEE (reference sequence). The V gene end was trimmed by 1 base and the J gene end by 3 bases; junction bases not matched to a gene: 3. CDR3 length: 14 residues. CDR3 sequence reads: CASSLWTGHYEQYF. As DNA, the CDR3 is TGTGCCAGCAGCTTGTGGACAGGGCACTACGAGCAGTACTTC.

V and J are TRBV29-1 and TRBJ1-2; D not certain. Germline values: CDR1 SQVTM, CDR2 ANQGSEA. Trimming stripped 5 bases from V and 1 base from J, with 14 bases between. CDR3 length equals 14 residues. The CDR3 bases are TGCAGCGTTCTAGTCTCGGGGATTAACTATGGCTACACCTTC. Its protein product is CSVLVSGINYGYTF.

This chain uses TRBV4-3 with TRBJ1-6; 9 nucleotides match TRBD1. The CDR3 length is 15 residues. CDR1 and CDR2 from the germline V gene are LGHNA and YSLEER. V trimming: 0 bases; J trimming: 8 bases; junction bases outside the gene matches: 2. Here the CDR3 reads CASSQDGTGYSPLHF. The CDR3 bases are TGCGCCAGCAGCCAAGACGGGACAGGGTATTCACCCCTCCACTTT.

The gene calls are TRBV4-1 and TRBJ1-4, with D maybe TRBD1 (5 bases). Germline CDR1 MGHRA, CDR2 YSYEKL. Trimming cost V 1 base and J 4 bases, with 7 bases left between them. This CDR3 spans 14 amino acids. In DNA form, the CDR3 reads TGCGCCAGCAGCCAAGGGGGGGGTAATGAAAAACTGTTTTTT. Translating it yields CASSQGGGNEKLFF.

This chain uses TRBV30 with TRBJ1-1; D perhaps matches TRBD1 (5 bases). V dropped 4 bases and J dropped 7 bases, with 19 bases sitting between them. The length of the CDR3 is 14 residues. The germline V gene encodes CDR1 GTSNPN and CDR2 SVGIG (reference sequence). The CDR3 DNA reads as TGTGCCTGGATCCTGTCGGGGGGATGGGGTGAAGCTTTCTTT. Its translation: CAWILSGGWGEAFF.

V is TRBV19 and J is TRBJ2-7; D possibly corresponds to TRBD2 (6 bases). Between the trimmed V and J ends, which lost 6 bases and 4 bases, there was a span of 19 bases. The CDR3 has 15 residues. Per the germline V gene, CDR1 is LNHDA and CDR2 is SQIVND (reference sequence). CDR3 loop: CASRASGREEYEQYF. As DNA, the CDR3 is TGTGCCAGTAGGGCTTCGGGCAGGGAGGAGTACGAGCAGTACTTC.

CDR3 residues: CASSSPQGHNQPQHF. For the CDR3, the DNA is TGTGCCAGCAGTTCCCCACAGGGGCACAATCAGCCCCAGCATTTT. The rearrangement uses TRBV28 and TRBJ1-5; 7 bases are a match to TRBD1. V lost 4 bases, J lost 3 bases, and 6 bases stayed unmatched. This CDR3 comprises 15 residues. CDR1 and CDR2 from the germline V gene are MDHEN and SYDVKM. The variable domain in full, completed from reference TRBV28 and TRBJ1-5, reads DVKVTQSSRYLVKRTGEKVFLECVQDMDHENMFWYRQDPGLGLRLIYFSYDVKMKEKGDIPEGYSVSREKKERFSLILESASTNQTSMYLCASSSPQGHNQPQHFGDGTRLSIL.

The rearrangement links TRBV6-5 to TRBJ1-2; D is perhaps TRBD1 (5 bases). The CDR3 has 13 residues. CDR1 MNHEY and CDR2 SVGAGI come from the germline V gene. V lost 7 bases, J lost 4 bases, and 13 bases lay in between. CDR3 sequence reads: CASILTAPYGYTF. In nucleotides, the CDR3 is TGTGCCAGCATTCTGACAGCACCCTATGGCTACACCTTC.

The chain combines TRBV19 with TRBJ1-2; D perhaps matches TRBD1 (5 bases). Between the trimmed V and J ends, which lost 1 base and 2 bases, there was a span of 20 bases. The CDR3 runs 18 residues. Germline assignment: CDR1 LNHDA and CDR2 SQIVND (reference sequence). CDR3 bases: TGTGCCAGTAGTATAGTTTTTCAGGGCCCAAAAGGGAACTATGGCTACACCTTC. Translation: CASSIVFQGPKGNYGYTF. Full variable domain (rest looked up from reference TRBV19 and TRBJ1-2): DGGITQSPKYLFRKEGQNVTLSCEQNLNHDAMYWYRQDPGQGLRLIYYSQIVNDFQKGDIAEGYSVSREKKESFPLTVTSAQKNPTAFYLCASSIVFQGPKGNYGYTFGSGTRLTVV.

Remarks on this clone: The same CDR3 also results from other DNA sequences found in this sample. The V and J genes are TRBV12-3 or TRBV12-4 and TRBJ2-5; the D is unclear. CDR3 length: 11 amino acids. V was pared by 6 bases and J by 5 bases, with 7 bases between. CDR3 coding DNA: TGTGCCAGCAGCCCCCGGGAGACCCAGTACTTC. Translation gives CASSPRETQYF.

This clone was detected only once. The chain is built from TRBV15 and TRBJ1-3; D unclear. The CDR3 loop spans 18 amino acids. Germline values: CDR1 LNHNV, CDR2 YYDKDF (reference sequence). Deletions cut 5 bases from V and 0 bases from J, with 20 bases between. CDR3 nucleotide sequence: TGTGCCACCAGCTCAGGAGGCGTCGGGATATCCTCTGGAAACACCATATATTTT. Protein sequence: CATSSGGVGISSGNTIYF.

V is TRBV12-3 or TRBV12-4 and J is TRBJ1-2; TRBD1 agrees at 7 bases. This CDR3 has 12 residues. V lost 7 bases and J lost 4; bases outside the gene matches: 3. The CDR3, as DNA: TGTGCCAGCAACAGGGGCTCCTATGGCTACACCTTC. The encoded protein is CASNRGSYGYTF.

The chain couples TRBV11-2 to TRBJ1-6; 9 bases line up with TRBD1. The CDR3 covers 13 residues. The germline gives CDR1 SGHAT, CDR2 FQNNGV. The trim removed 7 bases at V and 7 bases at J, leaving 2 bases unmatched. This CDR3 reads CASTDRGNSPLHF. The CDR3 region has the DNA TGTGCCAGCACCGACAGGGGGAATTCACCCCTCCACTTT. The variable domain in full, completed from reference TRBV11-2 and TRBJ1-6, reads EAGVAQSPRYKIIEKRQSVAFWCNPISGHATLYWYQQILGQGPKLLIQFQNNGVVDDSQLPKDRFSAERLKGVDSTLKIQPAKLEDSAVYLCASTDRGNSPLHFGNGTRLTVT.

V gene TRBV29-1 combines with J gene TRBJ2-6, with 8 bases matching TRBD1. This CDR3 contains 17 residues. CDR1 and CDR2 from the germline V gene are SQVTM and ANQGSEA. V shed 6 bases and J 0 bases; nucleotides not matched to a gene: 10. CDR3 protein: CSVTDREDLSGANVLTF. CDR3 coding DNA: TGCAGCGTGACGGACAGGGAAGACCTCTCTGGGGCCAACGTCCTGACTTTC.

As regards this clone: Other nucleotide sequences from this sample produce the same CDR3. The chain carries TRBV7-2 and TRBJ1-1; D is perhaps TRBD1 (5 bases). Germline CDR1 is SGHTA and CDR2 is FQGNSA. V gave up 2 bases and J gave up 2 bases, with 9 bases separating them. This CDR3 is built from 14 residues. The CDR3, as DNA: TGTGCCAGCAGCTTATCTACAGGTAACACTGAAGCTTTCTTT. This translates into CASSLSTGNTEAFF.

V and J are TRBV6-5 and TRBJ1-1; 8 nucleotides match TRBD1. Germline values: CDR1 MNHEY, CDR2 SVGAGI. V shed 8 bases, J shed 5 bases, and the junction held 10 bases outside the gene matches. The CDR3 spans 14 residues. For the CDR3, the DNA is TGTGCCAGCTATCCAAACAGGGGGGGGACTGAAGCTTTCTTT. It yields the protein CASYPNRGGTEAFF.

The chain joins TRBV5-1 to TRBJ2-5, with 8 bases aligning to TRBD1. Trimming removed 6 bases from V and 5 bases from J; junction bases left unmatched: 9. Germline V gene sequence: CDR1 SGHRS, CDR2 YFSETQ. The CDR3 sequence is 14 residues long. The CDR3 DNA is TGCGCCAGCACCCAGGGGGCGATTGTGGAGACCCAGTACTTC. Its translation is CASTQGAIVETQYF. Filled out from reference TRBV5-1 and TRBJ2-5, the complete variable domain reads KAGVTQTPRYLIKTRGQQVTLSCSPISGHRSVSWYQQTPGQGLQFLFEYFSETQRNKGNFPGRFSGRQFSNSRSEMNVSTLELGDSALYLCASTQGAIVETQYFGPGTRLLVL.

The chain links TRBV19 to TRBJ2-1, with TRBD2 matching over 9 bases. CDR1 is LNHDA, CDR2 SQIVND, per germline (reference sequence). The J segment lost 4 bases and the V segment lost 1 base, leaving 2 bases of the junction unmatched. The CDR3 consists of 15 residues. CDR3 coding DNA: TGTGCCAGTAGTATAGCCAGCGGGGGGTACAATGAGCAGTTCTTC. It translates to CASSIASGGYNEQFF.

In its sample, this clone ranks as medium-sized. The CDR3 DNA follows: TGTGCCAGCAGCGTTCTAGCGGGGCCCACAGATACGCAGTATTTT. Translating gives CASSVLAGPTDTQYF. V gene TRBV9 combines with J gene TRBJ2-3; 9 bases align to TRBD2. J gave up 2 bases and V 2 bases, and 3 bases lay outside the gene matches. The germline CDR1 and CDR2 sequences are SGDLS and YYNGEE. The CDR3 is 15 amino acids.

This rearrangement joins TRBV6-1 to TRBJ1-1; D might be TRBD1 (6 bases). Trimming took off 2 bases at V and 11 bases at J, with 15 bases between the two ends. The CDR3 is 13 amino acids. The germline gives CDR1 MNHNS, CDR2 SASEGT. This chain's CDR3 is CASSETGHSRAFF. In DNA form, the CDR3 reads TGTGCCAGCAGTGAAACGGGACATTCCCGGGCTTTCTTT.

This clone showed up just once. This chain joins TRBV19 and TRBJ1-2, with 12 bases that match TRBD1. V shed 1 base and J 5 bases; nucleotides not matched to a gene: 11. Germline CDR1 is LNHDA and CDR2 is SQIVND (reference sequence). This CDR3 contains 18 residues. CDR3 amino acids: CASSIGRLRDRGRYGYTF. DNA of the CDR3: TGTGCCAGTAGTATAGGAAGATTACGGGACAGGGGGCGTTATGGCTACACCTTC.

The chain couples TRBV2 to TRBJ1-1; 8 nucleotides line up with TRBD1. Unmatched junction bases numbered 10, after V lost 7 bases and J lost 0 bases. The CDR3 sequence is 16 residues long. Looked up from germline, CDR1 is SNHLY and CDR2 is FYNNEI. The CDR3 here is CASKEGQTGVNTEAFF. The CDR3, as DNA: TGTGCCAGCAAGGAGGGACAGACAGGGGTGAACACTGAAGCTTTCTTT. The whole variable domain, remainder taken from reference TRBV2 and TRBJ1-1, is EPEVTQTPSHQVTQMGQEVILRCVPISNHLYFYWYRQILGQKVEFLVSFYNNEISEKSEIFDDQFSVERPDGSNFTLKIRSTKLEDSAMYFCASKEGQTGVNTEAFFGQGTRLTVV.

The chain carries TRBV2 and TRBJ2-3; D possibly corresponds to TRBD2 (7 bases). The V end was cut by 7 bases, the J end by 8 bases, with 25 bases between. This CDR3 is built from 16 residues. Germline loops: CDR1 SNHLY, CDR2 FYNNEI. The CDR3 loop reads CASTPRGGGSRGTQYF. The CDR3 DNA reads TGTGCCAGCACCCCCCGGGGAGGGGGGAGTAGAGGTACGCAGTATTTT.

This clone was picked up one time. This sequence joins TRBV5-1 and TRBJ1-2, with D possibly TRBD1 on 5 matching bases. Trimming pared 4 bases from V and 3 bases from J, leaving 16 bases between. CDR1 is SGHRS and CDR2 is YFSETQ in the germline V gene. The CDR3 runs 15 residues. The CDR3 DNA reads TGCGCCAGCAGCCGAGAAGGGGCACGGGACTATGGCTACACCTTC. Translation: CASSREGARDYGYTF. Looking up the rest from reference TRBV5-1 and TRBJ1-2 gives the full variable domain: KAGVTQTPRYLIKTRGQQVTLSCSPISGHRSVSWYQQTPGQGLQFLFEYFSETQRNKGNFPGRFSGRQFSNSRSEMNVSTLELGDSALYLCASSREGARDYGYTFGSGTRLTVV.

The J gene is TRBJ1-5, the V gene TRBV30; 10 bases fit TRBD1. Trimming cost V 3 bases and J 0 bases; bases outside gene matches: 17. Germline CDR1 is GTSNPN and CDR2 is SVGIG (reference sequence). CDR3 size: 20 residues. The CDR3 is CAWSTFKTGGAGDSNQPQHF. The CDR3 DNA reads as TGTGCCTGGAGCACCTTTAAGACAGGGGGCGCGGGGGATAGCAATCAGCCCCAGCATTTT.

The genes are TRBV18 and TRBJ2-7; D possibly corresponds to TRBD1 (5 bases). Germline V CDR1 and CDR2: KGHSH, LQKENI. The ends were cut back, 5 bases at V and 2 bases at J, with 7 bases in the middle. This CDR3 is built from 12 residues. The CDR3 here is CASSDSTYEQYF. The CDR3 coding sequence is TGTGCCAGCTCAGACAGCACCTACGAGCAGTACTTC.